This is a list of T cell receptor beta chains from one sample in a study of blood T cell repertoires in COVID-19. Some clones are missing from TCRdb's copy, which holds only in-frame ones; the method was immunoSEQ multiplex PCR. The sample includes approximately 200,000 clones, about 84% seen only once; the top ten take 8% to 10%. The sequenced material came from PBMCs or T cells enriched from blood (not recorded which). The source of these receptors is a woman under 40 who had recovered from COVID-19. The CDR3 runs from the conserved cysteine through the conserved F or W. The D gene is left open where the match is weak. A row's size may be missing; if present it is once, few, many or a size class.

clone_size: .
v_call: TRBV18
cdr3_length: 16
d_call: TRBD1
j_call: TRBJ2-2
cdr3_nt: TGTGCCAGCTCACCACAGGGGGCGAAATCCTCCGGGGAGCTGTTTTTT
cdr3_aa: CASSPQGAKSSGELFF

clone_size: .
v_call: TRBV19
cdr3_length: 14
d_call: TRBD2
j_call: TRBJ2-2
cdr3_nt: TGTGCCAGTTCGACTAGCTGGAACACCGGGGAGCTGTTTTTT
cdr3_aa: CASSTSWNTGELFF

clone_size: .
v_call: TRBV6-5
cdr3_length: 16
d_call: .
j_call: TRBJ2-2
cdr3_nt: TGTGCCAGCAGTTACTCGAGAATAGGGAGTGCCGGGGAGCTGTTTTTT
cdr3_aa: CASSYSRIGSAGELFF

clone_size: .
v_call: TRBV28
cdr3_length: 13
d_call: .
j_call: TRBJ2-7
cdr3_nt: TGTGCCAGCAGTTCTGCAGACTCCTACGAGCAGTACTTC
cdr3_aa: CASSSADSYEQYF

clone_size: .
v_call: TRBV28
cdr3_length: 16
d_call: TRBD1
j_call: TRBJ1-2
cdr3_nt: TGTGCCAGCAGTCTCACCCCGCAGGGGGCGAGAATTGGCTACACCTTC
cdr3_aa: CASSLTPQGARIGYTF

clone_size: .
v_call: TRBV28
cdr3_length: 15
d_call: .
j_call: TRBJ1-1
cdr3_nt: TGTGCCAGCAGATTCGATCTAGGGGGTAGCACTGAAGCTTTCTTT
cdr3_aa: CASRFDLGGSTEAFF

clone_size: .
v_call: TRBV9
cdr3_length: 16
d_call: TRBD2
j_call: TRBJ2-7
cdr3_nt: TGTGCCAGCAGCGTAAGGGCGGGGCGGGAGTCGGACGAGCAGTACTTC
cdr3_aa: CASSVRAGRESDEQYF

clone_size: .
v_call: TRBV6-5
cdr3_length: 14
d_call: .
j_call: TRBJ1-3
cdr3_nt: TGTGCCAGCAGTTACTCCGGGTTGGGAAACACCATATATTTT
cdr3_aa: CASSYSGLGNTIYF

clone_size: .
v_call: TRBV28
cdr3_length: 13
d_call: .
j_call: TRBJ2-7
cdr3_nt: TGTGCCAGCAGTACCCGCGCGGGTCTTGAGCAGTACTTC
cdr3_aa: CASSTRAGLEQYF

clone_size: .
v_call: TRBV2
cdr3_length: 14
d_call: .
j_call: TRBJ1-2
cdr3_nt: TGTGCCAGCAGCCGACAGGATGGAAACTATGGCTACACCTTC
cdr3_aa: CASSRQDGNYGYTF

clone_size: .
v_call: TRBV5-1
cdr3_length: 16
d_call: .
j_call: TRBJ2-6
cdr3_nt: TGCGCCAGCGGCGAGACAGAAGGTTCTGGGGCCAACGTCCTGACTTTC
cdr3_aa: CASGETEGSGANVLTF

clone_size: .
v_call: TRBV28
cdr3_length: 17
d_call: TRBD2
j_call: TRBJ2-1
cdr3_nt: TGTGCCAGCAGATCCAACACCGGGACTAGCCCGTACAATGAGCAGTTCTTC
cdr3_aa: CASRSNTGTSPYNEQFF

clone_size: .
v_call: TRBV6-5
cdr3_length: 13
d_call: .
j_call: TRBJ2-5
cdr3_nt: TGTGCCAGCAGAAAAGCGGGCGAAGAGACCCAGTACTTC
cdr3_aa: CASRKAGEETQYF

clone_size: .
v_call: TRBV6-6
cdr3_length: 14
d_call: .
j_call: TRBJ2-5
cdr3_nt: TGTGCCAGCAGCTACTCGCGGGAAAGAGAGACCCAGTACTTC
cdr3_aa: CASSYSRERETQYF

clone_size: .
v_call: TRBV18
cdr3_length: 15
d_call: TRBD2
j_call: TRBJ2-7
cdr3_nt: TGTGCCAGCTCACCAATAGCGGGGAGCTCCTACGAGCAGTACTTC
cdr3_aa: CASSPIAGSSYEQYF

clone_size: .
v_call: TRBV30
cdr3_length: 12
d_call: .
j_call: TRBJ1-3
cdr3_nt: TGTGCCTGGAAACAGGCTGGAAACACCATATATTTT
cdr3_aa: CAWKQAGNTIYF

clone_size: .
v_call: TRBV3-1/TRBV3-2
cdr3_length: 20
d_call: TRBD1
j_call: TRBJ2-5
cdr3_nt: TGTGCCAGCAGCCAAGAAATTCTATTAGGGGACAGGGGGCAAGGAGAGACCCAGTACTTC
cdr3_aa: CASSQEILLGDRGQGETQYF

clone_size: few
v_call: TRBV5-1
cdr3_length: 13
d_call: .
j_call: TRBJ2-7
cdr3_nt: TGCGCCAGCAGCTCCGATCGGTACTACGAGCAGTACTTC
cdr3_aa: CASSSDRYYEQYF

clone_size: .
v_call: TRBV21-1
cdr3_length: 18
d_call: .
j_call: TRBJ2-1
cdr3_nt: TGTGCCAGCAGCGAAGGGTGTGGACTAGTTGCGCTCTACAATGAGCAGTTCTTC
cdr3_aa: CASSEGCGLVALYNEQFF

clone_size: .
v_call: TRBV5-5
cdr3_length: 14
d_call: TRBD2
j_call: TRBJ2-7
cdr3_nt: TGTGCCAGCAGCTTGGCTAGCGGGAGGGCCGGGCAGTACTTC
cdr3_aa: CASSLASGRAGQYF

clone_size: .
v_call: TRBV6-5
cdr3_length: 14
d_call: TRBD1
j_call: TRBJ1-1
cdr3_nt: TGTGCCAGCAGTTACTTCAGGGGGGAAACTGAAGCTTTCTTT
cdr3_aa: CASSYFRGETEAFF

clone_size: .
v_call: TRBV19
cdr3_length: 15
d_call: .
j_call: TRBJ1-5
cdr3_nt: TGTGCCAGTAGTATAGGGGGGCAAAAGAATCAGCCCCAGCATTTT
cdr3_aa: CASSIGGQKNQPQHF

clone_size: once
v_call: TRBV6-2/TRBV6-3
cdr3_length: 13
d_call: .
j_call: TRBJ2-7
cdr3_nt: TGTGCCAGCAGTTACTTCTGGCAAAACGAGCAGTACTTC
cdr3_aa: CASSYFWQNEQYF

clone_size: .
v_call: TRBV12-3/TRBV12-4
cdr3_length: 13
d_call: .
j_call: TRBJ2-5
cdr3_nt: TGTGCCAGCAGTCCACAGGGCCGTGAGACCCAGTACTTC
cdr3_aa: CASSPQGRETQYF

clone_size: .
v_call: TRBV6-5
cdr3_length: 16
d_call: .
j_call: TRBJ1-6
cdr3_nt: TGTGCCAGCAGTTACTCGAACGGGAGATATAATTCACCCCTCCACTTT
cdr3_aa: CASSYSNGRYNSPLHF

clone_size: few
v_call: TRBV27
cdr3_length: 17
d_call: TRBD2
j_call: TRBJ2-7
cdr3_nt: TGTGCCAGCAGCTCGGGGACTAGCGGGAAAGAGGCCTACGAGCAGTACTTC
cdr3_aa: CASSSGTSGKEAYEQYF

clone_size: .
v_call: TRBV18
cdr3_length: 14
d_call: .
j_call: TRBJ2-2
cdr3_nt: TGTGCCAGCTCACCAGCGGAAAACACCGGGGAGCTGTTTTTT
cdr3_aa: CASSPAENTGELFF

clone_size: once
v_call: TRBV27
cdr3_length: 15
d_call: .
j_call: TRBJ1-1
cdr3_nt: TGTGCCAGCAGTTTTCGACGGGGGGCGGACACTGAAGCTTTCTTT
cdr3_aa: CASSFRRGADTEAFF

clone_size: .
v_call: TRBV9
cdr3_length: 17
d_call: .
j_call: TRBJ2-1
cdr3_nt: TGTGCCAGCAGCGTAGGGGCCGGGAGCCCTTCCTACAATGAGCAGTTCTTC
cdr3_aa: CASSVGAGSPSYNEQFF

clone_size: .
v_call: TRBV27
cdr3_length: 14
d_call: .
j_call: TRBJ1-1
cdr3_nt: TGTGCCAGCAGTTTGAGAGGAATGAACACTGAAGCTTTCTTT
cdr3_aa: CASSLRGMNTEAFF

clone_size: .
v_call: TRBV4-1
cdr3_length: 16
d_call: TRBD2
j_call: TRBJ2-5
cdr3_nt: TGCGCCAGCAGCCAACCCGGACTAGCGGGAGAAGAGACCCAGTACTTC
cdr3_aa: CASSQPGLAGEETQYF

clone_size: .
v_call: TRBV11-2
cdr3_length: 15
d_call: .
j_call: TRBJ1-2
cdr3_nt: TGTGCCAGCAGCTTAGATCTCGGTCAGGGCTATGGCTACACCTTC
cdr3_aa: CASSLDLGQGYGYTF

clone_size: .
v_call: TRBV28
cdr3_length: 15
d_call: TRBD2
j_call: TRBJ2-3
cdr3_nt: TGTGCCAGCAGCCCTACTAGCGGCCGCACAGATACGCAGTATTTT
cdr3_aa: CASSPTSGRTDTQYF

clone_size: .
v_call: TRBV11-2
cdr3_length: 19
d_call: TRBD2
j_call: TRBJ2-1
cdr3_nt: TGTGCCAGCAGCTTAGGGGGGAGCGGGAGGGGTAGCTCCTACAATGAGCAGTTCTTC
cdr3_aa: CASSLGGSGRGSSYNEQFF

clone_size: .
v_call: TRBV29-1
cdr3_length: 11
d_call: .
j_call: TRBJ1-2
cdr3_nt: TGCAGCGTGGACACAGGGAGAGGCTACACCTTC
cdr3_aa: CSVDTGRGYTF

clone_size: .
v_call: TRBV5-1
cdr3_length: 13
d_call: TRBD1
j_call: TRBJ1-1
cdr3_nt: TGCGCCAGCAGCCAGGGGACAGGGGGTGAAGCTTTCTTT
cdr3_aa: CASSQGTGGEAFF

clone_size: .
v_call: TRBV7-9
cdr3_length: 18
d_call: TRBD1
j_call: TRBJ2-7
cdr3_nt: TGTGCCAGCAGCTTAGGAGATTACGGGACAGGGGGCTCCTACGAGCAGTACTTC
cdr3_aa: CASSLGDYGTGGSYEQYF

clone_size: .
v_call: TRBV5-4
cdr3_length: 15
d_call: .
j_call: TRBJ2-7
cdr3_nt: TGTGCCAGCAGCTCCGGGACAGCGGGTCGCTACGAGCAGTACTTC
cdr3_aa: CASSSGTAGRYEQYF

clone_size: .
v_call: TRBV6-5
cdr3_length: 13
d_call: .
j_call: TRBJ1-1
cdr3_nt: TGTGCCAGCTTCGACGGGGGTGCCACTGAAGCTTTCTTT
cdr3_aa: CASFDGGATEAFF

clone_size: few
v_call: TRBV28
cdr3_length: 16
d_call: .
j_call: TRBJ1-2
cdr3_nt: TGTGCCAGCAGTTTAATTCAGGGAGGCGCCAACTATGGCTACACCTTC
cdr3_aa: CASSLIQGGANYGYTF

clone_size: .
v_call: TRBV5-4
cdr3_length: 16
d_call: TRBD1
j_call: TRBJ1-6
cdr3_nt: TGTGCCAGCAGCTCTCAGAAGGGGACAGGAGGGTCACCCCTCCACTTT
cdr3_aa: CASSSQKGTGGSPLHF

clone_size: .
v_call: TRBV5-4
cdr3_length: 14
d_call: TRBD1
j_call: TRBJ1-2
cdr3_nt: TGTGCCAGCAGCCCAGGACAGGGATACTATGGCTACACCTTC
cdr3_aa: CASSPGQGYYGYTF

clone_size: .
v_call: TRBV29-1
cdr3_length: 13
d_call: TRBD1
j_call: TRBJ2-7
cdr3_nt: TGCAGCGTCGGACAGGGGCGCACTTACGAGCAGTACTTC
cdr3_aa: CSVGQGRTYEQYF

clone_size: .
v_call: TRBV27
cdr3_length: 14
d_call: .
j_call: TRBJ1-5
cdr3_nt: TGTGCCAGCAGTTGGGGGGGAAGCAATCAGCCCCAGCATTTT
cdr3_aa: CASSWGGSNQPQHF

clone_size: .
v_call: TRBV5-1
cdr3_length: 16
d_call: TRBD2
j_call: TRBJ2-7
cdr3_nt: TGCGCCAGCAGCTCGACTAGCGGAGGGGCCACCTACGAGCAGTACTTC
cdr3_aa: CASSSTSGGATYEQYF

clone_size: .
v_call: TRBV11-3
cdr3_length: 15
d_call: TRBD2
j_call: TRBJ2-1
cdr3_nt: TGTGCCAGCAGCCGACCGGGACTAGCTAACAATGAGCAGTTCTTC
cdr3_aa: CASSRPGLANNEQFF

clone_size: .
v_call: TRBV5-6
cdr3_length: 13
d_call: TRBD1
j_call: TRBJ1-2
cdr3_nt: TGTGCCAGCAGCTCGGGACAGAACTATGGCTACACCTTC
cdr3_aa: CASSSGQNYGYTF

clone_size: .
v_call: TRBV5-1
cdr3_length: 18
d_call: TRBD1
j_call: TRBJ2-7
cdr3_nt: TGCGCCAGCAGCCGACCCCGGGACAGGGGCGACCGAGCCTACGAGCAGTACTTC
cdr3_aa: CASSRPRDRGDRAYEQYF

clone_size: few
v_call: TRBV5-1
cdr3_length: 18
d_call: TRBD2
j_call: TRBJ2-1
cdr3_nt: TGCGCCAGCAGAAATCGGGATAGCGGGAGTGGGTCTTACAATGAGCAGTTCTTC
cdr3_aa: CASRNRDSGSGSYNEQFF

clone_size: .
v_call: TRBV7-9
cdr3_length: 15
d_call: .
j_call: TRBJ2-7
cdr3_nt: TGTGCCAGCAGCACTAGACAGGGACTCTCCTACGAGCAGTACTTC
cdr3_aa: CASSTRQGLSYEQYF

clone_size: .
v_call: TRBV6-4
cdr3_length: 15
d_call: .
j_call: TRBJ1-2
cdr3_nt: TGTGCCAGCAGTGACCCCCCTCGGACTTACTATGGCTACACCTTC
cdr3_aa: CASSDPPRTYYGYTF

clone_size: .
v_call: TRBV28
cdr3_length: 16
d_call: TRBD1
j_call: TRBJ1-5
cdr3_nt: TGTGCCAGCAGTTTTACGGGACAGCTTAGCAATCAGCCCCAGCATTTT
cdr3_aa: CASSFTGQLSNQPQHF